This T cell receptor beta chain appears in the sequencing data of a study of blood T cell repertoires in COVID-19. About the research overall: Sites across the United States, Italy and Spain contributed samples from acute and convalescent COVID-19. The analysed material was cDNA or gDNA that came from T cells, B-cell-depleted T cells, or PBMCs.

Per the original methods: Counts of nucleated cells, estimated from reference gene primer amplification, were obtained. Clones were sequenced by immunoSEQ multiplex PCR, and TCRdb holds only the in-frame ones, with some missing. V, J and clone size are taken as reported in that table, and D and trimming were inferred from the DNA itself. The sample consists of 120,000 to 150,000 clones, 80% to 90% of them appearing once. This CDR3 has 14 residues. Germline loops: CDR1 ENHRY, CDR2 SYGVKD. V lost 4 bases to trimming and J lost 6 bases, with 10 bases between them. The chain joins TRBV10-3 to TRBJ1-6; D is perhaps TRBD1 (5 bases). The TCR was taken from a woman between 55 and 75 years old with active COVID-19. Sequencing was performed on peripheral blood. The CDR3 region is CAISARGSNSPLHF. The CDR3 region has the DNA TGTGCCATCAGTGCTCGGGGGAGTAATTCACCCCTCCACTTT.